This TCR beta chain was found in a study of response to subunit inactivated influenza vaccine. Overall study findings and caveats: Authors suggested each seasonal flu vaccination may recruit only limited numbers of new T cells.

Deletions cut 5 bases from V and 0 bases from J, with 15 bases between. Germline lookup yields CDR1 SEHNR and CDR2 FQNEAQ (reference sequence). This CDR3 contains 16 residues. Of note for this clonotype: Its antigen is not known.

TCRdb re-derived calls from the RT-PCR reads in MiXCR, one entry per CDR3 protein. The profile covers around 850,000 distinct CDR3 sequences, with approximately 17% appearing a single time and roughly 10% taken by the ten largest. The rearrangement links TRBV7-9 to TRBJ2-3, with D perhaps given as TRBD1 or TRBD2 (5 bases each). The TCR comes from a middle-aged man who received an inactivated influenza vaccine. The starting material was PBMCs from blood, obtained about 5 days after vaccination. CDR3 sequence (DNA): TGTGCCAGCAGCCCCCGGGGCCCTTCTAGCACAGATACGCAGTATTTT. This translates into CASSPRGPSSTDTQYF.